The next 8 T cell receptor beta chains were all read from a single sample in a study of blood T cell repertoires in COVID-19. Some clones are missing from TCRdb's copy, which holds only in-frame ones; the method was immunoSEQ multiplex PCR. The profile covers approximately 470,000 clones, with 87% appearing a single time and 0.7% taken by the ten largest. What was sequenced was PBMCs or T cells enriched from blood (not recorded which). These receptors were taken from a woman between 18 and 29 years old who had recovered from COVID-19.

This chain uses TRBV7-9 with TRBJ1-2; D not resolved. The CDR3 is made up of 14 amino acids. CDR1 is SEHNR and CDR2 is FQNEAQ in the germline V gene (reference sequence). V lost 4 bases and J lost 4, with 13 bases in between. The CDR3: CASSSDGAAYGYTF. In DNA form, the CDR3 reads TGTGCCAGCAGCTCGGACGGAGCGGCCTATGGCTACACCTTC.

This clone has just a few counts. The chain links TRBV2 to TRBJ1-6; possibly TRBD1 for D (6 bases). The CDR3 length is 14 residues. V dropped 7 bases and J dropped 11 bases, with 18 bases sitting between them. CDR1 is SNHLY and CDR2 is FYNNEI in the germline V gene. The CDR3 DNA reads as TGTGCCAGCAATCCGGGAGGACAGCGCACACCCCTCCACTTT. Encoded protein: CASNPGGQRTPLHF.

V is TRBV12-5 and J is TRBJ2-5, with D unresolved. Germline CDR1 and CDR2: LGHNT and FRNRAP. The CDR3 is 10 residues long. V lost 10 bases and J 4 bases, leaving 7 bases between the germline ends. The chain's CDR3 is CATSGETQYF. CDR3 bases: TGTGCTACCTCGGGAGAGACCCAGTACTTC.

The chain links TRBV5-5 to TRBJ1-4; TRBD1 is a possible D gene (5 bases). The CDR3 runs 14 residues. Germline values: CDR1 SGHKS, CDR2 YYEKEE (reference sequence). Trimming removed 4 bases at V and 3 bases at J, with 10 bases between. As DNA, the CDR3 is TGTGCCAGCAGCCGAGACAGTCCTAATGAAAAACTGTTTTTT. It specifies CASSRDSPNEKLFF.

This chain connects TRBV6-4 to TRBJ2-2; TRBD2 might be the D (5 bases). CDR3 size: 14 residues. The germline V and J ends were trimmed by 1 base and 6 bases, with 9 bases remaining between them. Per the germline V gene, CDR1 is MRHNA and CDR2 is SNTAGT. CDR3: CASSDWASPGELFF. The CDR3, as DNA: TGTGCCAGCAGTGACTGGGCTAGCCCCGGGGAGCTGTTTTTT.

The rearrangement uses TRBV18 and TRBJ1-1; possible D gene TRBD1, 6 bases. Germline V lookup: CDR1 KGHSH, CDR2 LQKENI. CDR3 length: 17 residues. The ends were cut back, 3 bases at V and 4 bases at J, with 21 bases in the middle. The CDR3 loop is CASSPASLQGGFTEAFF. In DNA, the CDR3 is TGTGCCAGCTCACCCGCCTCCTTACAGGGCGGATTCACTGAAGCTTTCTTT.

The CDR3 spells CASSSSTGEETQYF. The CDR3 coding sequence is TGTGCCAGCAGTTCCTCGACAGGGGAAGAGACCCAGTACTTC. The rearrangement joins TRBV6-5 to TRBJ2-5; 8 nucleotides match TRBD1. There are 14 residues in the CDR3. In germline, CDR1 is MNHEY, CDR2 SVGAGI. V shed 4 bases and J 3 bases; nucleotides not matched to a gene: 4.

This clone came up once. The chain combines TRBV28 with TRBJ1-2; the D is unclear. Germline CDR1 MDHEN, CDR2 SYDVKM. This CDR3 has 12 residues. Trimming removed 7 bases from V and 2 bases from J, with 8 bases in between. The CDR3 loop is CASKERNYGYTF. DNA of the CDR3: TGTGCCAGCAAGGAGAGGAACTATGGCTACACCTTC.